The 20 T cell receptor beta chains presented below share a single source sample, sequenced in a study of molecular identifiers for immune sequencing clone quantification. TCRdb reprocessed the PCR reads with MiXCR, giving one entry per CDR3 protein. The table records about 510,000 distinct CDR3 sequences, 20% to 25% of them present only once. The sequenced sample consisted of naive CD8+ T cells from blood, with Jurkat cell RNA spiked in. Subset meaning: FACS-sorted CD8+CD4-CCR7+CD45RA+ naive T cells. These receptors came from a human donor in good health. Some libraries in this study had Jurkat cell RNA spiked in.

In its sample, this clonotype was seen many times. The chain is built from TRBV29-1 and TRBJ2-3, with TRBD2 identical over 8 bases. The J segment lost 2 bases and the V segment lost 5 bases, leaving 6 bases of the junction unmatched. This CDR3 is 14 amino acids long. Germline V gene data show CDR1 as SQVTM and CDR2 as ANQGSEA. The DNA of the CDR3 is TGCAGCGTTCCCACTAGCGGCAACACAGATACGCAGTATTTT. Its translation: CSVPTSGNTDTQYF.

CDR3 amino acids: CASSFRARGWDQPQHF. The CDR3 DNA follows: TGTGCCAGCAGTTTTCGGGCTCGAGGTTGGGATCAGCCCCAGCATTTT. The V gene is TRBV28, the J gene TRBJ1-5; D is undetermined. The V gene lost 3 bases and the J gene lost 5 bases, with 17 bases spanning the gap. Germline V gene sequence: CDR1 MDHEN, CDR2 SYDVKM. The CDR3 is 16 amino acids.

This CDR3 reads CATSDRTGTEAFF. The CDR3 DNA is TGTGCCACCAGTGACCGGACGGGCACTGAAGCTTTCTTT. The chain joins TRBV24-1 to TRBJ1-1; D gene uncertain. The CDR3 consists of 13 residues. Per the germline V gene, CDR1 is KGHDR and CDR2 is SFDVKD. The V and J ends lost 4 bases and 4 bases respectively, with 9 bases between them.

In DNA, the CDR3 is TGTGCCAGCAGTCACAGACAGGCTAATGAAAAACTGTTTTTT. Translation gives CASSHRQANEKLFF. The chain couples TRBV28 to TRBJ1-4; D is perhaps TRBD1 (6 bases). V was cut by 5 bases and J by 3 bases, with 10 bases left in between. Per the germline V gene, CDR1 is MDHEN and CDR2 is SYDVKM. The CDR3 has 14 residues.

This clonotype appeared many times. This chain joins TRBV28 and TRBJ2-7; D remains ambiguous. CDR3 length: 13 residues. Germline-derived CDR1 and CDR2 are MDHEN and SYDVKM. V was trimmed by 4 bases and J by 4 bases, leaving 11 bases between them. The CDR3 is CASSSLGWYEQYF. As DNA, the CDR3 is TGTGCCAGCAGTTCCCTGGGGTGGTACGAGCAGTACTTC.

CDR3 loop: CASSPGGRSKNIQYF. The CDR3 DNA sequence: TGTGCCAGCAGCCCGGGCGGGCGTTCCAAAAACATTCAGTACTTC. The chain links TRBV9 to TRBJ2-4; perhaps TRBD2 as D (5 bases). The CDR3 is 15 amino acids. Germline-derived CDR1 and CDR2 are SGDLS and YYNGEE. V was clipped by 4 bases and J by 2 bases, with 13 bases between them.

This clonotype has at least ten counts. The CDR3 here is CASSPVEPSRVADTQYF. The CDR3 DNA reads TGTGCCAGCAGTCCCGTAGAGCCCTCTCGGGTAGCAGATACGCAGTATTTT. The V and J genes are TRBV12-3 or TRBV12-4 and TRBJ2-3; D is unresolved. V lost 5 bases to trimming and J lost 4 bases, with 22 bases between them. This CDR3 has 17 amino acids.

This clonotype was found many times. V is TRBV19 and J is TRBJ2-3; D unresolved. The length of the CDR3 is 14 residues. V lost 4 bases and J 7 bases, leaving 15 bases between the germline ends. Per germline, CDR1 LNHDA and CDR2 SQIVND (reference sequence). The CDR3 region is CASSSYESGNTQYF. CDR3 DNA: TGTGCCAGTAGTAGCTACGAATCAGGAAATACGCAGTATTTT. The full variable domain, its missing parts supplied by reference TRBV19 and TRBJ2-3, is DGGITQSPKYLFRKEGQNVTLSCEQNLNHDAMYWYRQDPGQGLRLIYYSQIVNDFQKGDIAEGYSVSREKKESFPLTVTSAQKNPTAFYLCASSSYESGNTQYFGPGTRLTVL.

This clonotype occurred many times. The CDR3 coding sequence is TGTGCCAGCAGTCTCGTCGACAGCTCCGGGGAGCAGTACTTC. Its translation is CASSLVDSSGEQYF. This chain links TRBV6-5 with TRBJ2-7; tentative D call: TRBD1 (5 bases). V was trimmed by 5 bases and J by 7 bases, leaving 18 bases between them. The CDR3 runs 14 residues. Germline CDR1 is MNHEY and CDR2 is SVGAGI.

The V and J genes are TRBV6-6 and TRBJ2-3; 8 bases are a match to TRBD1. Germline lookup yields CDR1 MNHNY and CDR2 SVGAGI (reference sequence). The CDR3 loop spans 14 amino acids. V lost 8 bases to trimming and J lost 4 bases; unmatched junction nucleotides: 8. The DNA of the CDR3 is TGTGCCAGCGGGGCGACAGGGGTAGCAGATACGCAGTATTTT. Its protein product is CASGATGVADTQYF.

Written as DNA, the CDR3 is TGTGCTAGTGGTTCCCTGGAGACCCAGTACTTC. This sequence encodes CASGSLETQYF. This chain links TRBV12-5 with TRBJ2-5; D is unclear. The CDR3 covers 11 residues. The V end was cut by 4 bases, the J end by 5 bases, with 5 bases between. The germline V gene encodes CDR1 LGHNT and CDR2 FRNRAP.

The sample holds many counts of this clonotype. The chain carries TRBV4-3 and TRBJ2-6; D gene uncertain. V was clipped by 0 bases and J by 0 bases, with 3 bases between them. CDR1 LGHNA and CDR2 YSLEER come from the germline V gene. CDR3 length: 15 residues. CDR3 amino acids: CASSQERSGANVLTF. The CDR3 DNA reads TGCGCCAGCAGCCAAGAACGCTCTGGGGCCAACGTCCTGACTTTC.

Of note for this clonotype: A much larger clone sits a single nucleotide away, making a read error possible. V is TRBV12-3 or TRBV12-4 and J is TRBJ1-6; D not resolved. Trimming took off 11 bases at V and 4 bases at J, with 12 bases between the two ends. The CDR3 runs 13 residues. This CDR3 is CAGTESYNSPLHF. DNA for the CDR3: TGTGCCGGCACTGAGAGTTATAATTCACCCCTCCACTTT.

This clonotype was detected only a few times. The chain links TRBV10-3 to TRBJ1-2; D possibly corresponds to TRBD1 (6 bases). V was pared by 3 bases and J by 1 base, with 9 bases between. Germline V gives CDR1 ENHRY, CDR2 SYGVKD. The CDR3 length is 14 residues. The CDR3: CAISEQGGNYGYTF. The CDR3 DNA follows: TGTGCCATCAGTGAACAGGGAGGTAACTATGGCTACACCTTC.

This clonotype was seen ten or more times. The chain uses TRBV9 and TRBJ1-3; D might be TRBD1 (5 bases). This CDR3 is built from 15 residues. V lost 0 bases and J lost 4, with 11 bases in between. The germline gives CDR1 SGDLS, CDR2 YYNGEE. The CDR3 region is CASSVAGAEGNTIYF. CDR3 nucleotide sequence: TGTGCCAGCAGCGTAGCTGGGGCAGAAGGAAACACCATATATTTT.

The chain uses TRBV6-1 and TRBJ1-5; D ambiguous. Germline-derived CDR1 and CDR2 are MNHNS and SASEGT. The V and J ends lost 7 bases and 2 bases respectively, with 18 bases between them. This CDR3 spans 16 amino acids. CDR3 sequence reads: CASIEWGRWGNQPQHF. CDR3 nucleotides: TGTGCCAGCATCGAATGGGGAAGATGGGGCAATCAGCCCCAGCATTTT.

About this clonotype itself: A much larger clone differs from this one at a single base, so this may be a read error. The V call is TRBV12-3 or TRBV12-4, the J call TRBJ2-3, with a possible D match to TRBD2 (6 bases). CDR3 length: 13 residues. CDR3 DNA: TGTGCCAGCAGCCCGGACTACACAGATAGGCAGTATTTT. Its protein is CASSPDYTDRQYF.

The chain couples TRBV5-1 to TRBJ2-6, with D possibly being TRBD1 (5 bases). The CDR3 runs to 18 residues. CDR1 SGHRS and CDR2 YFSETQ come from the germline V gene. V shed 1 base and J shed 2 bases, with 16 bases lying between them. The CDR3 spells CASSLRQGYSPGANVLTF. The CDR3 nucleotides read TGCGCCAGCAGCTTGCGGCAGGGTTATAGCCCTGGGGCCAACGTCCTGACTTTC.

This clonotype has a handful of counts. J is TRBJ2-3 and V is TRBV27; D may correspond to TRBD1 or TRBD2 (6 bases each). V was trimmed by 4 bases and J by 1 base, leaving 9 bases between them. The CDR3 is 14 amino acids. Germline-derived CDR1 and CDR2 are MNHEY and SMNVEV (reference sequence). CDR3: CASSYREGTDTQYF. The DNA of the CDR3 is TGTGCCAGCAGTTACAGGGAGGGCACAGATACGCAGTATTTT.

This clonotype was detected many times. The chain combines TRBV30 with TRBJ1-1, with D possibly TRBD1 on 5 matching bases. Germline CDR1 and CDR2: GTSNPN and SVGIG (reference sequence). Between the trimmed V and J ends, which lost 0 bases and 7 bases, there was a span of 12 bases. This CDR3 has 13 residues. The CDR3: CAWSVFRDGEAFF. As DNA, the CDR3 is TGTGCCTGGAGTGTATTTAGGGACGGTGAAGCTTTCTTT. The variable domain in full, completed from reference TRBV30 and TRBJ1-1, reads SQTIHQWPATLVQPVGSPLSLECTVEGTSNPNLYWYRQAAGRGLQLLFYSVGIGQISSEVPQNLSASRPQDRQFILSSKKLLLSDSGFYLCAWSVFRDGEAFFGQGTRLTVV.